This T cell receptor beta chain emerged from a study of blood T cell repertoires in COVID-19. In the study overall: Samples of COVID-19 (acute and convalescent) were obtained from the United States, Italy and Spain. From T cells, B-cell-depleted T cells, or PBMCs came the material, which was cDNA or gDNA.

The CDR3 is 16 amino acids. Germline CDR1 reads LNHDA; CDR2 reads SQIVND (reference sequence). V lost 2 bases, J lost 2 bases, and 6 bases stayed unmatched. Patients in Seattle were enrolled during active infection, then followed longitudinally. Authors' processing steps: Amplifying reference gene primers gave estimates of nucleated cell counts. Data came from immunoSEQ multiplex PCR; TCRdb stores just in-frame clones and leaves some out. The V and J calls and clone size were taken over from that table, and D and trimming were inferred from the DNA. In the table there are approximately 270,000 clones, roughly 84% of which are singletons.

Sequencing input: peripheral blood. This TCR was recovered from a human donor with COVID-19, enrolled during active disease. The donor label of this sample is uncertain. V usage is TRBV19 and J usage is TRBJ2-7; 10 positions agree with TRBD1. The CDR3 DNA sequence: TGTGCCAGTAGTATAACGCCGGGACAGGGGACCTACGAGCAGTACTTC. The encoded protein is CASSITPGQGTYEQYF. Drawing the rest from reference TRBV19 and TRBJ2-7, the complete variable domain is DGGITQSPKYLFRKEGQNVTLSCEQNLNHDAMYWYRQDPGQGLRLIYYSQIVNDFQKGDIAEGYSVSREKKESFPLTVTSAQKNPTAFYLCASSITPGQGTYEQYFGPGTRLTVT.